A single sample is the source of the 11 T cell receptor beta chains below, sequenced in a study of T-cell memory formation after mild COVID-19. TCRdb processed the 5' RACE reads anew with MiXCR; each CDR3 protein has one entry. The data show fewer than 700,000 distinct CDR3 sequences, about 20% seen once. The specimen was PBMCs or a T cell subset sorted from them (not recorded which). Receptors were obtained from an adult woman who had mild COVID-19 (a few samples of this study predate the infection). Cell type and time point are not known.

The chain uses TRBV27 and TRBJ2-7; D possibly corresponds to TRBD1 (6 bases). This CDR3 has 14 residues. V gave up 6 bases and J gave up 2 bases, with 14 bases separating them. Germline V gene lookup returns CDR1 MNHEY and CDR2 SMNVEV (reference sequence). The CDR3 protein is CASSLWDTPYEQYF. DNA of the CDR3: TGTGCCAGCAGCCTTTGGGACACCCCCTACGAGCAGTACTTC.

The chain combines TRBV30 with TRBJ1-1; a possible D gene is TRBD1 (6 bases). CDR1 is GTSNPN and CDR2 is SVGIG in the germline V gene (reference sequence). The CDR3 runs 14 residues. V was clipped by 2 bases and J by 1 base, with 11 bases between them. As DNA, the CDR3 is TGTGCCTGGAGTCAGGACAGACCGAACACTGAAGCTTTCTTT. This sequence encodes CAWSQDRPNTEAFF.

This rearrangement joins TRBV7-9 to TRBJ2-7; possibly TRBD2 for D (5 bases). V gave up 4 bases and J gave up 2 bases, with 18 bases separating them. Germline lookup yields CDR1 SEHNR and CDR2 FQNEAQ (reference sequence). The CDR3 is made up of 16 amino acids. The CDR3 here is CASSSPSGPGAYEQYF. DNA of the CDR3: TGTGCCAGCAGCTCACCCAGCGGCCCTGGGGCCTACGAGCAGTACTTC. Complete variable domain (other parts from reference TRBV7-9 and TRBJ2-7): DTGVSQNPRHKITKRGQNVTFRCDPISEHNRLYWYRQTLGQGPEFLTYFQNEAQLEKSRLLSDRFSAERPKGSFSTLEIQRTEQGDSAMYLCASSSPSGPGAYEQYFGPGTRLTVT.

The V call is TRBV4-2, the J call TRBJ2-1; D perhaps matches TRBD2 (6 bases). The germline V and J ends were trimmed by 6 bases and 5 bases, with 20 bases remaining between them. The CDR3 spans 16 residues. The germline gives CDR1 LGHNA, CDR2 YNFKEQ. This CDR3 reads CASRRISGGRDNEQFF. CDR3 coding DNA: TGTGCCAGCAGGCGAATTAGCGGCGGCCGGGACAATGAGCAGTTCTTC.

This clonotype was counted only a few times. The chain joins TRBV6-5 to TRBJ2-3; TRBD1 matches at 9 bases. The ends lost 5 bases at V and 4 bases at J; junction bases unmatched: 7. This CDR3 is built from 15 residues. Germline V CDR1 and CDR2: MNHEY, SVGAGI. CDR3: CASSADRGTADTQYF. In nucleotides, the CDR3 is TGTGCCAGCAGTGCGGACAGGGGCACGGCAGATACGCAGTATTTT.

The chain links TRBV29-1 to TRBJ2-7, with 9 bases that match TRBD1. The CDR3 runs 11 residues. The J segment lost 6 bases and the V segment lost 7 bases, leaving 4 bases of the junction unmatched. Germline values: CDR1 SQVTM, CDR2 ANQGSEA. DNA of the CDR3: TGCAGCGCAACAGGGGGCGGCGAGCAGTACTTC. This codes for CSATGGGEQYF.

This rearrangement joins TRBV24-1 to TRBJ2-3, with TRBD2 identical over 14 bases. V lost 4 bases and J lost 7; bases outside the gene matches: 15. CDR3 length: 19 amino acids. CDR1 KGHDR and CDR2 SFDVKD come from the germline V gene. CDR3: CATSETPRGTSGSLYTQYF. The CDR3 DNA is TGTGCCACCAGTGAAACCCCCAGAGGGACTAGCGGGAGTCTATATACGCAGTATTTT.

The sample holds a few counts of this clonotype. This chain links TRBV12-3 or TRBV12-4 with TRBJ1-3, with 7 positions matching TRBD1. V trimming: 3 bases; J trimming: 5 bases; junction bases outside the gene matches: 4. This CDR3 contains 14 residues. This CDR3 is CASSLTGSRNTIYF. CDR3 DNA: TGTGCCAGCAGTTTGACAGGGAGTAGAAACACCATATATTTT.

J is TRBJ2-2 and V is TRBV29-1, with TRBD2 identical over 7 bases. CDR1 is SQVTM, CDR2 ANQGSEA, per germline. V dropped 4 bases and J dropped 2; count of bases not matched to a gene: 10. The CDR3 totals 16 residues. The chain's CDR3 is CSVASTGTTNTGELFF. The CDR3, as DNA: TGCAGCGTTGCCTCCACGGGGACTACTAACACCGGGGAGCTGTTTTTT.

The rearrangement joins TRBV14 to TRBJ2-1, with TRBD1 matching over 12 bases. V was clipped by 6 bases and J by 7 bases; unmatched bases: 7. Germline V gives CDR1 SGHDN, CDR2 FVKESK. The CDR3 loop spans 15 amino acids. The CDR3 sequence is CASRPGTGGGNEQFF. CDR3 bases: TGTGCCAGCAGACCTGGGACAGGGGGCGGGAATGAGCAGTTCTTC.

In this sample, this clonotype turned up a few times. The CDR3 DNA is TGCGCCAGCAGCTTGGTACAGGGCCAAGAGACCCAGTACTTC. This gives the protein CASSLVQGQETQYF. This chain links TRBV5-1 with TRBJ2-5; D may be TRBD1 (6 bases). Per germline, CDR1 SGHRS and CDR2 YFSETQ. This CDR3 is 14 amino acids long. Trimming removed 0 bases at V and 1 base at J, with 7 bases between.